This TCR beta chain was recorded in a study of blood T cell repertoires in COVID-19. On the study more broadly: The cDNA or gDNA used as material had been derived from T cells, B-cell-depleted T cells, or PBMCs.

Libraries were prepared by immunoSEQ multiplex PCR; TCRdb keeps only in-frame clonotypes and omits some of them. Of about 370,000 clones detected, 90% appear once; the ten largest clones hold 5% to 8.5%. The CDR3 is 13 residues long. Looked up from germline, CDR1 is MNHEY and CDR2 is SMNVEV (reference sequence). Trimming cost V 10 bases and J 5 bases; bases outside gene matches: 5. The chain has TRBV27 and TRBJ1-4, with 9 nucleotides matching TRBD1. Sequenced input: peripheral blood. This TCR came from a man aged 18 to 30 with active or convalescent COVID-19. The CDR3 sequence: CATRQGGNEKLFF. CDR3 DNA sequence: TGTGCCACCCGACAGGGGGGAAATGAAAAACTGTTTTTT.